The 26 T cell receptor beta chains below come from one sample, sequenced in a study of shared clonotypes between healthy human individuals. CD8 cells regarded as naive lacked CD45RO, were positively chosen for CCR7, and omitted terminally differentiated effector memory CD45RA+ cells. Libraries were prepared by immunoSEQ multiplex PCR; TCRdb keeps only in-frame clonotypes and omits some of them. Among around 2,000,000 clones listed, about 93% were seen once. The material sequenced was naive CD8+ T cells from PBMCs. These receptor sequences come from a man between 18 and 29 years old in good health. Some clones in this sample may be carry-over from other donors' samples.

The genes are TRBV4-1 and TRBJ2-7; 7 bases agree with TRBD2. CDR1 and CDR2 (germline): MGHRA, YSYEKL. The CDR3 totals 17 residues. With V trimmed by 2 bases and J by 2 bases, 12 bases remained unmatched. The CDR3 DNA follows: TGCGCCAGCAGCCAAAGGCTAGCGGACACAATTCCCTACGAGCAGTACTTC. It codes for CASSQRLADTIPYEQYF.

This rearrangement joins TRBV4-2 to TRBJ1-1, with D maybe TRBD1 (5 bases). The CDR3 loop spans 17 amino acids. Germline V lookup: CDR1 LGHNA, CDR2 YNFKEQ. V was cut by 4 bases and J by 1 base, with 19 bases left in between. The CDR3 nucleotides read TGTGCCAGCAGCCGCCTAGCCCGGGACGGCCAGAACACTGAAGCTTTCTTT. It specifies CASSRLARDGQNTEAFF.

CDR3 sequence (DNA): TGTGCCTGGAGTGAGGGGGTTATTGGTACAGATACGCAGTATTTT. Translation gives CAWSEGVIGTDTQYF. This chain links TRBV30 with TRBJ2-3, with D tentatively TRBD1 (6 bases). There are 15 residues in the CDR3. V was cut by 1 base and J by 3 bases, with 14 bases left in between. CDR1 and CDR2 from the germline V gene are GTSNPN and SVGIG (reference sequence).

The genes are TRBV6-5 and TRBJ2-7; D is perhaps TRBD1 (5 bases). The germline V gene has CDR1 MNHEY and CDR2 SVGAGI. This CDR3 is built from 15 residues. Between the trimmed V and J ends, which lost 2 bases and 2 bases, there was a span of 13 bases. CDR3 DNA sequence: TGTGCCAGCAGTTACGGTCCAGGGTCAACCTACGAGCAGTACTTC. Its translation is CASSYGPGSTYEQYF.

The chain is built from TRBV7-8 and TRBJ1-2, with 11 nucleotides matching TRBD1. The CDR3 is 15 residues long. Trimming removed 5 bases from V and 2 bases from J; junction bases left unmatched: 4. CDR1 and CDR2 (germline): SGHVS, FQNEAQ. CDR3 coding DNA: TGTGCCAGCAGCATGAGGACAGGGGGCAACTATGGCTACACCTTC. Translated: CASSMRTGGNYGYTF.

This clone has just a few counts. V and J are TRBV6-1 and TRBJ1-5; D not certain. The CDR3 runs 11 residues. Trimming cost V 1 base and J 9 bases, with 4 bases left between them. From germline, CDR1 is MNHNS and CDR2 SASEGT. CDR3 in amino acids: CASSEGGPQHF. For the CDR3, the DNA is TGTGCCAGCAGTGAAGGTGGGCCCCAGCATTTT.

J is TRBJ1-3 and V is TRBV6-1; 7 bases agree with TRBD1. V lost 7 bases, J lost 8 bases, and 11 bases stayed unmatched. This CDR3 is 14 amino acids long. Germline V gene sequence: CDR1 MNHNS, CDR2 SASEGT. The CDR3: CASMMDRNGDTIYF. The CDR3 nucleotides are TGTGCCAGCATGATGGACAGGAATGGCGACACCATATATTTT.

The V and J genes are TRBV5-1 and TRBJ2-5; 10 nucleotides line up with TRBD2. The CDR3 consists of 16 residues. CDR1 is SGHRS, CDR2 YFSETQ, per germline. V gave up 2 bases and J gave up 7 bases; unmatched junction bases: 11. This CDR3 is CASSLQREGHYGTQYF. DNA for the CDR3: TGCGCCAGCAGCTTACAGCGGGAGGGCCATTACGGGACCCAGTACTTC.

The rearrangement links TRBV6-5 to TRBJ1-2; no clear D. This CDR3 is 14 amino acids long. V was trimmed by 2 bases and J by 4 bases, leaving 11 bases between them. CDR1 and CDR2 (germline): MNHEY, SVGAGI. The CDR3 coding sequence is TGTGCCAGCAGTTACAGGGAAGGTAGCTATGGCTACACCTTC. Protein sequence: CASSYREGSYGYTF.

This clone has only one observation. The chain couples TRBV15 to TRBJ1-1; D gene uncertain. Germline assignment: CDR1 LNHNV and CDR2 YYDKDF (reference sequence). The V end was cut by 1 base, the J end by 10 bases, with 13 bases between. The CDR3 runs 13 residues. The CDR3 region is CATSRASSDVAFF. The CDR3 DNA is TGTGCCACCAGCAGAGCCTCTTCCGATGTAGCTTTCTTT.

This clone has a single count. V and J are TRBV27 and TRBJ2-5; 8 nucleotides match TRBD1. V lost 8 bases, J lost 5 bases, and 16 bases stayed unmatched. Per the germline V gene, CDR1 is MNHEY and CDR2 is SMNVEV (reference sequence). The CDR3 contains 16 residues. CDR3 in amino acids: CASRWTGLTLGETQYF. The CDR3 DNA reads as TGTGCCAGCCGCTGGACAGGGCTTACCTTGGGGGAGACCCAGTACTTC.

This chain links TRBV28 with TRBJ1-5, with unresolved D. The V end was cut by 6 bases, the J end by 5 bases, with 14 bases between. Germline V gene sequence: CDR1 MDHEN, CDR2 SYDVKM. This CDR3 contains 14 residues. Here the CDR3 DNA reads TGTGCCAGCAGGCGAGGTGAGGAACATCAGCCCCAGCATTTT. Translation: CASRRGEEHQPQHF.

The genes are TRBV6-5 and TRBJ1-2; no firm D call. V lost 3 bases and J 6 bases, leaving 14 bases between the germline ends. Germline CDR1 is MNHEY and CDR2 is SVGAGI. The CDR3 spans 14 residues. CDR3 in amino acids: CASSYSQPGNGYTF. The CDR3 DNA follows: TGTGCCAGCAGTTATTCTCAGCCGGGGAATGGCTACACCTTC.

The J gene is TRBJ1-4, the V gene TRBV28; TRBD1 matches 7 bases. This CDR3 has 14 residues. Germline V gives CDR1 MDHEN, CDR2 SYDVKM. Losses at the gene ends were 7 bases for V and 5 bases for J; bases not matched to a gene: 7. The CDR3 sequence is CASNIQGWNEKLFF. The CDR3 DNA is TGTGCCAGCAACATACAGGGGTGGAATGAAAAACTGTTTTTT.

The rearrangement joins TRBV2 to TRBJ1-5; tentative D call: TRBD1 (6 bases). V was trimmed by 2 bases and J by 6 bases, leaving 17 bases between them. The CDR3 covers 16 residues. Per the germline V gene, CDR1 is SNHLY and CDR2 is FYNNEI. CDR3 loop: CASSENHRVGVQPQHF. CDR3 nucleotide sequence: TGTGCCAGCAGTGAAAATCACAGGGTAGGTGTTCAGCCCCAGCATTTT.

The DNA of the CDR3 is TGTGCCAGCAGACTCCTAGCGGGAGGGCCCCAGGATGAGCAGTTCTTC. Residues: CASRLLAGGPQDEQFF. This rearrangement joins TRBV27 to TRBJ2-1, with 12 bases matching TRBD2. The CDR3 extends over 16 amino acids. The junction had 11 bases not matched to a gene; V was cut back by 6 bases and J by 8 bases. Germline V gene sequence: CDR1 MNHEY, CDR2 SMNVEV (reference sequence).

V gene TRBV27 combines with J gene TRBJ2-5; 11 positions agree with TRBD2. The junction had 9 bases not matched to a gene; V was cut back by 8 bases and J by 1 base. The CDR3 runs to 16 residues. Germline V gives CDR1 MNHEY, CDR2 SMNVEV (reference sequence). The CDR3 reads CASRIGTSGTQETQYF. DNA for the CDR3: TGTGCCAGCCGTATCGGGACTAGCGGAACCCAAGAGACCCAGTACTTC.

V gene TRBV6-1 combines with J gene TRBJ1-5; D is possibly TRBD1 (5 bases). Germline V gives CDR1 MNHNS, CDR2 SASEGT. There are 12 residues in the CDR3. Trimming cost V 6 bases and J 9 bases, with 12 bases left between them. Here the CDR3 reads CASRRGGRPQHF. In nucleotides, the CDR3 is TGTGCCAGCAGGAGGGGAGGGAGGCCCCAGCATTTT.

The chain uses TRBV4-1 and TRBJ2-2; 8 positions match TRBD2. Germline V gene sequence: CDR1 MGHRA, CDR2 YSYEKL. J gave up 0 bases and V 4 bases, and 4 bases lay outside the gene matches. The CDR3 has 16 amino acids. CDR3 loop: CASSPVAGTNTGELFF. DNA for the CDR3: TGCGCCAGCAGCCCGGTAGCGGGAACGAACACCGGGGAGCTGTTTTTT.

The chain links TRBV6-4 to TRBJ1-1; 7 nucleotides line up with TRBD1. V gave up 3 bases and J gave up 4 bases; unmatched junction bases: 5. The CDR3 has 14 amino acids. The germline V gene has CDR1 MRHNA and CDR2 SNTAGT. The CDR3 loop reads CASSESPGGTEAFF. The CDR3 coding sequence is TGTGCCAGCAGTGAGTCCCCAGGGGGCACTGAAGCTTTCTTT.

A single count supports this clone. The chain uses TRBV28 and TRBJ1-2; no reliable D call. This CDR3 comprises 14 residues. Germline V gene sequence: CDR1 MDHEN, CDR2 SYDVKM. The V gene lost 3 bases and the J gene lost 3 bases, with 11 bases spanning the gap. CDR3 DNA: TGTGCCAGCAGTTTCACCCACGGGGACTATGGCTACACCTTC. Amino acids: CASSFTHGDYGYTF.

V usage is TRBV6-6 and J usage is TRBJ1-3; D not resolved. In germline, CDR1 is MNHNY, CDR2 SVGAGI (reference sequence). The CDR3 has 12 residues. V was pared by 8 bases and J by 1 base, with 6 bases between. The CDR3 DNA sequence: TGTGCCAGCGGCTCATCTGGAAACACCATATATTTT. Its translation is CASGSSGNTIYF.

This clone was picked up one time. The sample holds other DNA sequences that translate to the same CDR3. This rearrangement joins TRBV29-1 to TRBJ2-1, with D tentatively TRBD2 (5 bases). V gave up 1 base and J gave up 0 bases, with 10 bases separating them. The CDR3 is made up of 15 amino acids. Germline-derived CDR1 and CDR2 are SQVTM and ANQGSEA. The DNA of the CDR3 is TGCAGCGTTGAAGGAGGGCGGTCCTCCTACAATGAGCAGTTCTTC. This encodes CSVEGGRSSYNEQFF.

The CDR3 region is CASSLAGSEGYTF. The CDR3 nucleotides are TGTGCCAGCAGCTTAGCTGGGTCGGAGGGCTACACCTTC. This sequence joins TRBV7-9 and TRBJ1-2; D remains ambiguous. The germline V and J ends were trimmed by 0 bases and 8 bases, with 10 bases remaining between them. The CDR3 sequence is 13 residues long. Germline CDR1 is SEHNR and CDR2 is FQNEAQ (reference sequence).

This clone appeared a few times. The chain has TRBV7-7 and TRBJ2-1, with 8 positions matching TRBD2. The V gene end was trimmed by 5 bases and the J gene end by 0 bases; junction bases not matched to a gene: 3. Germline V gene lookup returns CDR1 SSHAT and CDR2 FNYEAQ (reference sequence). This CDR3 spans 15 amino acids. The CDR3: CASSPGGGSYNEQFF. The CDR3 DNA reads TGTGCCAGCAGCCCCGGGGGGGGCTCCTACAATGAGCAGTTCTTC.

V is TRBV7-9 and J is TRBJ2-7, with D perhaps TRBD2 (6 bases). Per germline, CDR1 SEHNR and CDR2 FQNEAQ (reference sequence). The CDR3 extends over 13 amino acids. The V gene lost 5 bases and the J gene lost 2 bases, with 10 bases spanning the gap. CDR3 protein: CASSIGSPYEQYF. CDR3 coding DNA: TGTGCCAGCAGCATCGGGAGTCCCTACGAGCAGTACTTC.